This is a list of T cell receptor beta chains from one sample in a study of shared clonotypes between healthy human individuals. Clones were sequenced by immunoSEQ multiplex PCR, and TCRdb holds only the in-frame ones, with some missing. The sample has fewer than 1 million clones; roughly 96% are singletons. Sequenced sample: naive CD8+ T cells sorted from blood. The receptors were sampled from a man aged 25-45 years in good health. CDR3s include the opening cysteine and the closing phenylalanine or tryptophan. Fields, in order: J gene, V gene, D gene, clone size, CDR3 DNA, CDR3 protein. D genes are given only for firm matches. Clone size appears in some rows only: once, few, many, or a class for an expanded clone.

J: TRBJ2-3
V: TRBV30
D: .
size: .
DNA: TGTGCCTGGAGAGGGCCGCCAGATACGCAGTATTTT
CDR3: CAWRGPPDTQYF

J: TRBJ2-7
V: TRBV7-2
D: .
size: once
DNA: TGTGCCAGCAGCCCTAGTGCAGGGAACCACGAGCAGTACTTC
CDR3: CASSPSAGNHEQYF

J: TRBJ2-1
V: TRBV7-9
D: TRBD1
size: .
DNA: TGTGCCAGCAGCGTGGACAGGGGCTGGGGGCAGTTCTTC
CDR3: CASSVDRGWGQFF

J: TRBJ2-1
V: TRBV29-1
D: TRBD1
size: .
DNA: TGCAGCGTTGGACAGGGAATCAATGAGCAGTTCTTC
CDR3: CSVGQGINEQFF

J: TRBJ2-7
V: TRBV5-1
D: .
size: .
DNA: TGCGCCAGCAGCTTACGAGGGCCTTCCTACGAGCAGTACTTC
CDR3: CASSLRGPSYEQYF

J: TRBJ1-5
V: TRBV10-3
D: .
size: .
DNA: TGTGCCATCAGTGAGTCGGAGGGGTTAGGCAATCAGCCCCAGCATTTT
CDR3: CAISESEGLGNQPQHF

J: TRBJ1-1
V: TRBV19
D: .
size: once
DNA: TGTGCCAGTAGGTTAGCACCTATGAACACTGAAGCTTTCTTT
CDR3: CASRLAPMNTEAFF

J: TRBJ2-7
V: TRBV7-9
D: .
size: .
DNA: TGTGCCAGCACACTATCAGGGGAGGGCCACTACGAGCAGTACTTC
CDR3: CASTLSGEGHYEQYF

J: TRBJ2-1
V: TRBV6-1
D: .
size: .
DNA: TGTGCCGTCGTGAGGGATCCCTACAATGAGCAGTTCTTC
CDR3: CAVVRDPYNEQFF

J: TRBJ2-7
V: TRBV4-1
D: .
size: once
DNA: TGCGCCAGCAGCCAAGGGTCCGGGAGCTCCTACGAGCAGTACTTC
CDR3: CASSQGSGSSYEQYF

J: TRBJ2-7
V: TRBV14
D: TRBD1
size: once
DNA: TGTGCCAGCAGCCAAGCACAGGGGCGAGTCGAGCAGTACTTC
CDR3: CASSQAQGRVEQYF

J: TRBJ1-3
V: TRBV29-1
D: .
size: .
DNA: TGCAGCGTTGACTCCGACTCTGGAAACACCATATATTTT
CDR3: CSVDSDSGNTIYF

J: TRBJ2-7
V: TRBV7-8
D: TRBD2
size: .
DNA: TGTGCCAGCAGCTGGGCTAGCGGGAGCTTCGGCGAGCAGTACTTC
CDR3: CASSWASGSFGEQYF

J: TRBJ2-5
V: TRBV4-1
D: TRBD2
size: .
DNA: TGCGCCAGCAGCCAACTGACCTCGGGACTAGACCAAGAGACCCAGTACTTC
CDR3: CASSQLTSGLDQETQYF

J: TRBJ2-5
V: TRBV15
D: TRBD2
size: .
DNA: TGTGCCACCGGATGGACTAGCGGGGTGGTAGGAGAGACCCAGTACTTC
CDR3: CATGWTSGVVGETQYF

J: TRBJ2-2
V: TRBV27
D: .
size: .
DNA: TGTGCCAGCTGCCCGAACACCGGGGAGCTGTTTTTT
CDR3: CASCPNTGELFF

J: TRBJ2-3
V: TRBV7-2
D: .
size: .
DNA: TGTGCCAGCAGCCCACTGGGGACATCGGGCACAGATACGCAGTATTTT
CDR3: CASSPLGTSGTDTQYF

J: TRBJ2-1
V: TRBV27
D: TRBD2
size: .
DNA: TGTGCCAGCAGTTATGGACTAGCGGGATACAATGAGCAGTTCTTC
CDR3: CASSYGLAGYNEQFF

J: TRBJ2-3
V: TRBV6-5
D: TRBD2
size: .
DNA: TGTGCCAGCAGCTCGGGACTACCGCGGGATACGCAGTATTTT
CDR3: CASSSGLPRDTQYF

J: TRBJ2-3
V: TRBV19
D: TRBD2
size: .
DNA: TGTGCCAGTAGTCGACCGGCGGTAGCGGGATTCTCAGATACGCAGTATTTT
CDR3: CASSRPAVAGFSDTQYF

J: TRBJ2-5
V: TRBV9
D: TRBD2
size: few
DNA: TGTGCCAGCAGCGTAGAGGGAGCGGGAGGGGGAGAGACCCAGTACTTC
CDR3: CASSVEGAGGGETQYF

J: TRBJ2-7
V: TRBV4-3
D: TRBD1
size: .
DNA: TGCGCCAGCAGCCAATACAGGGGGGTTTCGGGACAACCGAACTACGAGCAGTACTTC
CDR3: CASSQYRGVSGQPNYEQYF

J: TRBJ2-7
V: TRBV7-9
D: .
size: .
DNA: TGTGCCAGCAGCTTAGTAGATTACGAGCAGTACTTC
CDR3: CASSLVDYEQYF

J: TRBJ2-3
V: TRBV27
D: TRBD2
size: .
DNA: TGTGCCAGCAGTTCGCTAGCGGGAGGGCCTCCTACGCAGTATTTT
CDR3: CASSSLAGGPPTQYF

J: TRBJ2-3
V: TRBV9
D: .
size: .
DNA: TGTGCCAGCAGCGACGGAGGGTTTAGCACAGATACGCAGTATTTT
CDR3: CASSDGGFSTDTQYF

J: TRBJ2-7
V: TRBV4-3
D: .
size: .
DNA: TGCGCCAGCAGCCAATACTGGGAGGCCCACTACGAGCAGTACTTC
CDR3: CASSQYWEAHYEQYF

J: TRBJ2-7
V: TRBV28
D: .
size: .
DNA: TGTGCCAGCACCCCTCTCCTAGGCAGGTTCTACGAGCAGTACTTC
CDR3: CASTPLLGRFYEQYF

J: TRBJ1-4
V: TRBV18
D: .
size: few
DNA: TGTGCCAGCTCTTCGTCGATCCCGATCTCAACTAATGAAAAACTGTTTTTT
CDR3: CASSSSIPISTNEKLFF

J: TRBJ1-4
V: TRBV5-1
D: .
size: once
DNA: TGCGCCAGCAGCTTGGTGGGGGGCGAAGAAAAACTGTTTTTT
CDR3: CASSLVGGEEKLFF